A single sample gave rise to the 32 T cell receptor beta chains below, sequenced in a study of cytomegalovirus exposure and HLA in healthy donors. In the PCR, 60 Vbeta and 13 Jbeta primers were used. Method: immunoSEQ multiplex PCR; TCRdb's copy keeps in-frame clones and lacks some. The table has 110,000 to 150,000 clones, approximately 70% seen once. Sequencing was performed on PBMCs. Source of these receptors: a human donor in good health.

The chain links TRBV5-5 to TRBJ2-7; D is uncertain. The CDR3 contains 14 residues. Germline-derived CDR1 and CDR2 are SGHKS and YYEKEE (reference sequence). Trimming left V 0 bases short and J 4 bases short, with 11 bases between. CDR3 nucleotide sequence: TGTGCCAGCAGCTTGGCCGAGGTAGAGTACGAGCAGTACTTC. Its translation: CASSLAEVEYEQYF.

The rearrangement links TRBV6-5 to TRBJ2-1, with D perhaps TRBD1 (5 bases). The CDR3 loop spans 13 amino acids. Germline-derived CDR1 and CDR2 are MNHEY and SVGAGI. Trimming removed 7 bases at V and 1 base at J, with 8 bases between. The CDR3 DNA follows: TGTGCCAGCAAGCCAGGGTCCTACAATGAGCAGTTCTTC. Amino acids: CASKPGSYNEQFF.

The chain couples TRBV9 to TRBJ1-3; D remains ambiguous. V gave up 0 bases and J gave up 0 bases, with 4 bases separating them. Germline-derived CDR1 and CDR2 are SGDLS and YYNGEE. The CDR3 length is 14 residues. CDR3 in amino acids: CASSVAHSGNTIYF. DNA for the CDR3: TGTGCCAGCAGCGTAGCCCACTCTGGAAACACCATATATTTT. The complete variable domain, with remaining parts taken from reference TRBV9 and TRBJ1-3, reads DSGVTQTPKHLITATGQRVTLRCSPRSGDLSVYWYQQSLDQGLQFLIQYYNGEERAKGNILERFSAQQFPDLHSELNLSSLELGDSALYFCASSVAHSGNTIYFGEGSWLTVV.

The chain employs TRBV18 and TRBJ1-4; D unclear. This CDR3 region has 14 residues. V was clipped by 4 bases and J by 6 bases, with 12 bases between them. From germline, CDR1 is KGHSH and CDR2 LQKENI. The CDR3 is CASSREGGDEKLFF. The CDR3 DNA follows: TGTGCCAGCTCACGTGAGGGCGGAGATGAAAAACTGTTTTTT.

The chain couples TRBV7-8 to TRBJ2-7, with D possibly matching TRBD1 (5 bases). The V and J ends lost 5 bases and 1 base respectively, with 15 bases between them. The length of the CDR3 is 15 residues. Germline lookup yields CDR1 SGHVS and CDR2 FQNEAQ. The DNA for the CDR3 is TGTGCCAGCAGCCAAGAGTCAGGGATGTCCTACGAGCAGTACTTC. This translates into CASSQESGMSYEQYF.

This chain uses TRBV6-6 with TRBJ2-7, with D uncertain. This CDR3 contains 15 residues. Per the germline V gene, CDR1 is MNHNY and CDR2 is SVGAGI (reference sequence). Trimming took off 2 bases at V and 4 bases at J, with 15 bases between the two ends. The CDR3 region is CASSYTGRMEYEQYF. CDR3 in DNA: TGTGCCAGCAGTTACACCGGCCGTATGGAGTACGAGCAGTACTTC.

V and J are TRBV7-2 and TRBJ2-5; 8 nucleotides match TRBD2. The J call is doubtful: the DNA matches TRBJ2-7 better. Germline-derived CDR1 and CDR2 are SGHTA and FQGNSA. The CDR3 loop spans 17 amino acids. The CDR3 DNA is TGTGCCAGCAGCCTGCAGGGGCGGGGGGCCAGATCCTACGAGCAGTACTTC. Encoded protein: CASSLQGRGARSYEQYF.

This chain uses TRBV30 with TRBJ1-2; 12 positions agree with TRBD1. The J segment lost 1 base and the V segment lost 4 bases, leaving 7 bases of the junction unmatched. CDR3 length: 16 amino acids. Germline loops: CDR1 GTSNPN, CDR2 SVGIG (reference sequence). The CDR3 protein is CAWNPGQGANNYGYTF. For the CDR3, the DNA is TGTGCCTGGAATCCGGGACAGGGGGCTAATAACTATGGCTACACCTTC.

This clone was observed a handful of times. This same CDR3 is encoded by further DNA sequences in the sample. The chain is built from TRBV4-1 and TRBJ2-1; 8 bases line up with TRBD1. Germline-derived CDR1 and CDR2 are MGHRA and YSYEKL. CDR3 length equals 16 residues. J gave up 2 bases and V 1 base, and 4 bases lay outside the gene matches. CDR3 residues: CASSQVPGQAYNEQFF. Written as DNA, the CDR3 is TGCGCCAGCAGCCAAGTACCGGGACAGGCCTACAATGAGCAGTTCTTC.

The gene calls are TRBV23-1 and TRBJ1-5, with 8 bases lining up with TRBD1. TRBV23-1 is assigned to the ORF class and has an uncertain function. Trimming at V came to 3 bases and at J to 5 bases, leaving 9 bases not matched to a gene. The CDR3 spans 16 residues. CDR3 coding DNA: TGCGCCAGCAGTCATCCCCCGGGACAGGACGATCAGCCCCAGCATTTT. The encoded protein is CASSHPPGQDDQPQHF.

The chain joins TRBV6-6 to TRBJ2-3; 8 bases are a match to TRBD1. The J segment lost 2 bases and the V segment lost 6 bases, leaving 4 bases of the junction unmatched. CDR3 length equals 14 residues. The germline V gene encodes CDR1 MNHNY and CDR2 SVGAGI (reference sequence). The CDR3 here is CASRDREYTDTQYF. The CDR3 DNA reads as TGTGCCAGCAGGGACAGGGAATACACAGATACGCAGTATTTT.

The V and J genes are TRBV11-1 and TRBJ1-2; 8 nucleotides agree with TRBD1. CDR1 is SGHAT, CDR2 FQDESV, per germline (reference sequence). The junction had 6 bases not matched to a gene; V was cut back by 4 bases and J by 5 bases. The CDR3 runs to 14 residues. The CDR3 bases are TGTGCCAGCAGCTATAACCAGGGGGCGTATGGCTACACCTTC. Translating it yields CASSYNQGAYGYTF.

J is TRBJ1-3 and V is TRBV6-6; D gene ambiguous. The germline V gene encodes CDR1 MNHNY and CDR2 SVGAGI (reference sequence). V dropped 4 bases and J dropped 3 bases, with 16 bases sitting between them. The CDR3 runs to 16 residues. The CDR3 DNA is TGTGCCAGCAGTTCTACCGACCGGGGAATTGGAAACACCATATATTTT. Protein: CASSSTDRGIGNTIYF.

As to this clone: One end of the junction is discordant with germline, which a read error may explain. The chain combines TRBV2 with TRBJ1-4, with 10 bases that match TRBD1. The germline V gene encodes CDR1 SNHLY and CDR2 FYNNEI. The CDR3 totals 14 residues. CDR3 region: CASREDRGQEKLFF. The DNA for the CDR3 is TGTGCCAGCAGAGAAGACAGGGGGCAGGAAAAACTGTTTTTT.

J is TRBJ1-4 and V is TRBV25-1; D unclear. This CDR3 comprises 11 residues. Germline assignment: CDR1 MGHDK and CDR2 SYGVNS. V was pared by 3 bases and J by 6 bases, with 2 bases between. The CDR3 DNA reads TGTGCCAGCAGTGACGATGAAAAACTGTTTTTT. Its protein is CASSDDEKLFF.

The chain uses TRBV29-1 and TRBJ2-3; TRBD2 matches at 15 bases. J lost 4 bases, V lost 3 bases, and 11 bases had no gene match. In germline, CDR1 is SQVTM, CDR2 ANQGSEA. This CDR3 is built from 18 residues. CDR3 in amino acids: CSVETGLAGGFEADTQYF. CDR3 coding DNA: TGCAGCGTTGAGACTGGACTAGCGGGAGGGTTTGAAGCAGATACGCAGTATTTT.

The rearrangement links TRBV6-5 to TRBJ1-2; D might be TRBD1 (6 bases). This CDR3 contains 14 residues. Germline V CDR1 and CDR2: MNHEY, SVGAGI. The V end lost 3 bases, the J end lost 5 bases, and 13 bases lay between the germline ends. The CDR3 here is CASSYSGQRYGYTF. The CDR3 DNA follows: TGTGCCAGCAGTTATTCCGGACAGCGATATGGCTACACCTTC.

This clone was recorded once. This chain connects TRBV29-1 to TRBJ2-5; TRBD1 is a possible D gene (7 bases). The germline V and J ends were trimmed by 6 bases and 2 bases, with 13 bases remaining between them. CDR3 length: 13 residues. Germline V gene lookup returns CDR1 SQVTM and CDR2 ANQGSEA. In DNA, the CDR3 is TGCAGCGTCGCGGGACAGTATCAAGAGACCCAGTACTTC. The encoded protein is CSVAGQYQETQYF.

V is TRBV29-1 and J is TRBJ2-7, with TRBD1 matching 8 bases. J gave up 3 bases and V 6 bases, and 10 bases lay outside the gene matches. There are 14 residues in the CDR3. Germline V gives CDR1 SQVTM, CDR2 ANQGSEA. CDR3 loop: CSVAQDREFYEQYF. The DNA for the CDR3 is TGCAGCGTAGCTCAGGACAGGGAATTCTACGAGCAGTACTTC.

This sequence joins TRBV5-6 and TRBJ2-5; D possibly corresponds to TRBD1 (5 bases). The germline V and J ends were trimmed by 3 bases and 1 base, with 13 bases remaining between them. The CDR3 loop spans 15 amino acids. From germline, CDR1 is SGHDT and CDR2 YYEEEE. CDR3 loop: CASSWLQAGQETQYF. The CDR3 DNA follows: TGTGCCAGCAGCTGGCTACAGGCTGGCCAAGAGACCCAGTACTTC.

This clone was seen more than once but under ten times. The chain uses TRBV5-6 and TRBJ2-2, with a possible D match to TRBD2 (5 bases). The CDR3 is made up of 14 amino acids. V was pared by 4 bases and J by 6 bases, with 13 bases between. Germline CDR1 and CDR2: SGHDT and YYEEEE. CDR3 region: CASSHLKAAGELFF. The CDR3 region has the DNA TGTGCCAGCAGCCATCTGAAAGCGGCCGGGGAGCTGTTTTTT.

This rearrangement joins TRBV27 to TRBJ2-1, with a weak D call TRBD2 (6 bases). The CDR3 spans 14 residues. Trimming pared 5 bases from V and 8 bases from J, leaving 16 bases between. Germline assignment: CDR1 MNHEY and CDR2 SMNVEV (reference sequence). This CDR3 reads CASSALAWAHEQFF. CDR3 in DNA: TGTGCCAGCAGTGCACTAGCATGGGCCCATGAGCAGTTCTTC.

The chain combines TRBV27 with TRBJ1-6, with a possible D match to TRBD1 (6 bases). CDR1 and CDR2 from the germline V gene are MNHEY and SMNVEV (reference sequence). This CDR3 is 14 amino acids long. Trimming left V 6 bases short and J 4 bases short, with 10 bases between. Written as DNA, the CDR3 is TGTGCCAGCAGGGGTGGACAGTATAATTCACCCCTCCACTTT. Protein: CASRGGQYNSPLHF.

The chain combines TRBV15 with TRBJ1-2; D unclear. This CDR3 contains 12 residues. The germline V gene has CDR1 LNHNV and CDR2 YYDKDF (reference sequence). Trimming left V 5 bases short and J 0 bases short, with 4 bases between. DNA for the CDR3: TGTGCCACCAGCTCCTCTAACTATGGCTACACCTTC. Amino acid sequence: CATSSSNYGYTF.

The V and J genes are TRBV15 and TRBJ1-5; TRBD1 matches at 9 bases. The CDR3 has 16 amino acids. The V gene's germline CDR1 is LNHNV and CDR2 YYDKDF (reference sequence). The ends lost 0 bases at V and 7 bases at J; junction bases unmatched: 7. CDR3 nucleotide sequence: TGTGCCACCAGCAGAGATCTACAGGGGGCAGGACAGCCCCAGCATTTT. Translating gives CATSRDLQGAGQPQHF.

V is TRBV14 and J is TRBJ2-3; 9 positions agree with TRBD2. Germline assignment: CDR1 SGHDN and CDR2 FVKESK. CDR3 length equals 16 residues. The V and J ends lost 1 base and 2 bases, in that order; junction bases with no gene match: 4. The CDR3 sequence is CASSQVAGADTDTQYF. CDR3 nucleotide sequence: TGTGCCAGCAGCCAAGTAGCGGGAGCAGACACAGATACGCAGTATTTT.

V and J are TRBV7-9 and TRBJ2-1; 11 bases match TRBD2. The CDR3 sequence is 15 residues long. The V and J ends lost 2 bases and 8 bases, in that order; junction bases with no gene match: 5. CDR1 is SEHNR and CDR2 is FQNEAQ in the germline V gene (reference sequence). CDR3 residues: CASSLLAGGGYEQFF. In nucleotides, the CDR3 is TGTGCCAGCAGCTTACTAGCGGGAGGAGGATATGAGCAGTTCTTC.

The chain is built from TRBV6-1 and TRBJ2-7; D may be TRBD1 (6 bases). The CDR3 covers 15 residues. Trimming pared 5 bases from V and 2 bases from J, leaving 16 bases between. Germline loops: CDR1 MNHNS, CDR2 SASEGT. The CDR3 protein is CASSLSTGSPYEQYF. CDR3 in DNA: TGTGCCAGCAGTCTCTCCACAGGGTCCCCCTACGAGCAGTACTTC.

The chain has TRBV5-1 and TRBJ1-1; D is possibly TRBD1 (6 bases). CDR3 length: 13 residues. V dropped 4 bases and J dropped 8 bases, with 15 bases sitting between them. Germline CDR1 and CDR2: SGHRS and YFSETQ. The CDR3 DNA sequence: TGCGCCAGCAGCAAGGACAGCAGGAGGGAAGCTTTCTTT. Translation gives CASSKDSRREAFF.

The J gene is TRBJ2-3, the V gene TRBV19, with D perhaps TRBD2 (6 bases). The CDR3 extends over 15 amino acids. Per germline, CDR1 LNHDA and CDR2 SQIVND (reference sequence). Trimming stripped 3 bases from V and 6 bases from J, with 16 bases between. CDR3: CASSIAGRGLDTQYF. CDR3 bases: TGTGCCAGTAGTATCGCGGGACGGGGTTTGGATACGCAGTATTTT.

The chain couples TRBV9 to TRBJ1-6; D unresolved. Trimming stripped 3 bases from V and 0 bases from J, with 4 bases between. The CDR3 covers 14 residues. CDR1 SGDLS and CDR2 YYNGEE come from the germline V gene. DNA for the CDR3: TGTGCCAGCAGCGAGAGCTCCTATAATTCACCCCTCCACTTT. Its protein is CASSESSYNSPLHF. Full variable domain (remainder filled in from reference TRBV9 and TRBJ1-6): DSGVTQTPKHLITATGQRVTLRCSPRSGDLSVYWYQQSLDQGLQFLIQYYNGEERAKGNILERFSAQQFPDLHSELNLSSLELGDSALYFCASSESSYNSPLHFGNGTRLTVT.

This chain uses TRBV19 with TRBJ1-2; no firm D call. V was trimmed by 6 bases and J by 8 bases, leaving 13 bases between them. The CDR3 length is 12 residues. Germline V gene sequence: CDR1 LNHDA, CDR2 SQIVND (reference sequence). The CDR3 DNA is TGTGCCAGTAGGGGGTCTACGGGGGGCTACACCTTC. It encodes CASRGSTGGYTF.